Shown below are 5 T cell receptor beta chains from a single sample sequenced in a study of T cell responses to AZD1222 COVID-19 vaccine. Assay used: immunoSEQ multiplex PCR; TCRdb lists only in-frame clones, some missing. The sample includes about 140,000 clones, 88% seen only once; the top ten take under 3.5%. Sample: peripheral blood, taken on day 0 of AZD1222 vaccination. These receptors were taken from an adult in good health.

The chain has TRBV19 and TRBJ2-1; 10 bases map to TRBD1. The CDR3 loop spans 16 amino acids. From germline, CDR1 is LNHDA and CDR2 SQIVND (reference sequence). V trimming: 7 bases; J trimming: 5 bases; junction bases outside the gene matches: 11. The CDR3, as DNA: TGTGCCAGTACCCTTCTACCGGGACAGGGGAACAATGAGCAGTTCTTC. Protein product: CASTLLPGQGNNEQFF.

The chain has TRBV27 and TRBJ2-7, with TRBD1 matching 10 bases. This CDR3 is 15 amino acids long. Unmatched junction bases numbered 6, after V lost 5 bases and J lost 2 bases. Germline V gene data show CDR1 as MNHEY and CDR2 as SMNVEV (reference sequence). In DNA form, the CDR3 reads TGTGCCAGCAGTCGGGGGACAGGGGAGACCTACGAGCAGTACTTC. Amino acid sequence: CASSRGTGETYEQYF.

This clone was counted a single time. This chain links TRBV6-5 with TRBJ2-7; perhaps TRBD1 as D (6 bases). The CDR3 contains 15 residues. Germline V lookup: CDR1 MNHEY, CDR2 SVGAGI. Trimming left V 0 bases short and J 6 bases short, with 15 bases between. The CDR3 sequence: CASSYSAGVEFEQYF. CDR3 bases: TGTGCCAGCAGTTACTCCGCAGGGGTTGAATTCGAGCAGTACTTC.

This clone was seen only a few times. The chain uses TRBV9 and TRBJ1-4; perhaps TRBD1 as D (5 bases). Trimming removed 0 bases from V and 11 bases from J, with 14 bases in between. This CDR3 has 14 amino acids. The V gene's germline CDR1 is SGDLS and CDR2 YYNGEE. The CDR3 here is CASSVGIGASKLFF. CDR3 nucleotides: TGTGCCAGCAGCGTAGGGATAGGGGCGTCGAAACTGTTTTTT.

This clone appeared once. J is TRBJ1-1 and V is TRBV25-1, with TRBD1 as a possible D gene (5 bases). Trimming took 3 bases from V and 3 from J, leaving 14 bases between them. Germline V lookup: CDR1 MGHDK, CDR2 SYGVNS. This CDR3 spans 15 amino acids. The CDR3 DNA reads TGTGCCAGCAGTGACCCGACAGCCGCGGACACTGAAGCTTTCTTT. This codes for CASSDPTAADTEAFF.